Presented here are 18 T cell receptor beta chains from one specimen sequenced in a study of T-cell memory formation after mild COVID-19. TCRdb reprocessed the 5' RACE reads via MiXCR and lists one record per CDR3 protein. The sample yields 35,000 to 50,000 distinct CDR3 sequences, about 6.3% seen once. Sequences were obtained from PBMCs or a T cell subset sorted from them (not recorded which). The receptors originated from an adult who had mild COVID-19 (a few samples of this study predate the infection). Cell type and time point are not known.

This clonotype was seen at least ten times. This rearrangement joins TRBV11-2 to TRBJ2-5; D is possibly TRBD2 (5 bases). CDR3 size: 16 residues. Trimming pared 0 bases from V and 7 bases from J, leaving 18 bases between. Germline CDR1 SGHAT, CDR2 FQNNGV. In DNA, the CDR3 is TGTGCCAGCAGCTTAGATCTCGTGGGCCTAGAGGGGACCCAGTACTTC. It codes for CASSLDLVGLEGTQYF.

The chain employs TRBV11-2 and TRBJ2-7, with D perhaps matching TRBD1 (6 bases). V was trimmed by 1 base and J by 4 bases, leaving 11 bases between them. The CDR3 spans 14 residues. Germline V gives CDR1 SGHAT, CDR2 FQNNGV. The chain's CDR3 is CASSLGTELYEQYF. The CDR3 nucleotides are TGTGCCAGCAGCTTAGGGACAGAGCTTTACGAGCAGTACTTC.

A few counts support this clonotype. The chain has TRBV7-8 and TRBJ2-1; the match to TRBD1 covers 9 bases. CDR3 length: 15 residues. From germline, CDR1 is SGHVS and CDR2 FQNEAQ. The V and J ends lost 6 bases and 8 bases, in that order; junction bases with no gene match: 11. The CDR3 nucleotides read TGTGCCAGCAGGGGCACCGGGACAGGGTTCTATGAGCAGTTCTTC. This gives the protein CASRGTGTGFYEQFF.

V gene TRBV4-1 combines with J gene TRBJ2-2; D gene unclear. Per germline, CDR1 MGHRA and CDR2 YSYEKL. V was trimmed by 0 bases and J by 8 bases, leaving 4 bases between them. This CDR3 has 12 amino acids. This CDR3 is CASSQDVGELFF. CDR3 coding DNA: TGCGCCAGCAGCCAAGACGTAGGGGAGCTGTTTTTT.

At least ten counts were recorded for this clonotype. The chain joins TRBV4-3 to TRBJ2-3; 8 bases are a match to TRBD2. V shed 0 bases and J 2 bases; nucleotides not matched to a gene: 7. The length of the CDR3 is 17 residues. From germline, CDR1 is LGHNA and CDR2 YSLEER. Written as DNA, the CDR3 is TGCGCCAGCAGCCAAGAAATCACTAGCGGCCACACAGATACGCAGTATTTT. It is translated as CASSQEITSGHTDTQYF.

This clonotype was seen repeatedly, ten times or more. This chain connects TRBV4-2 to TRBJ2-3; D may correspond to TRBD1 or TRBD2 (5 bases each). There are 15 residues in the CDR3. Between the trimmed V and J ends, which lost 1 base and 4 bases, there was a span of 12 bases. Germline-derived CDR1 and CDR2 are LGHNA and YNFKEQ. For the CDR3, the DNA is TGTGCCAGCAGCCAAGGAGGGGCCGGGGCAGATACGCAGTATTTT. Translation gives CASSQGGAGADTQYF.

This clonotype was observed at least ten times. This chain connects TRBV7-9 to TRBJ2-3, with D possibly being TRBD1 or TRBD2 (5 bases each). Germline V CDR1 and CDR2: SEHNR, FQNEAQ (reference sequence). Between the trimmed V and J ends, which lost 3 bases and 6 bases, there was a span of 10 bases. This CDR3 region has 13 residues. The CDR3 is CASSFVGVDTQYF. As DNA, the CDR3 is TGTGCCAGCAGCTTCGTGGGGGTGGATACGCAGTATTTT. The variable domain in full, completed from reference TRBV7-9 and TRBJ2-3, reads DTGVSQNPRHKITKRGQNVTFRCDPISEHNRLYWYRQTLGQGPEFLTYFQNEAQLEKSRLLSDRFSAERPKGSFSTLEIQRTEQGDSAMYLCASSFVGVDTQYFGPGTRLTVL.

This clonotype was recorded many times. This chain links TRBV7-2 with TRBJ2-3; 11 nucleotides match TRBD2. The junction had 8 bases not matched to a gene; V was cut back by 4 bases and J by 5 bases. CDR3 size: 16 residues. CDR1 SGHTA and CDR2 FQGNSA come from the germline V gene. CDR3 in amino acids: CASSSGGTSGRDTQYF. The DNA of the CDR3 is TGTGCCAGCAGCTCGGGGGGGACTAGCGGAAGAGATACGCAGTATTTT.

The sample holds a few counts of this clonotype. In DNA, the CDR3 is TGTGCCAGCAGCGGGGGACAGGTTAGCTCTGGAAACACCATATATTTT. Amino acids: CASSGGQVSSGNTIYF. The chain uses TRBV7-8 and TRBJ1-3, with TRBD1 matching over 8 bases. Germline CDR1 SGHVS, CDR2 FQNEAQ. With 5 bases clipped from V and 0 bases from J, the junction kept 6 bases outside the gene matches. This CDR3 is built from 16 residues.

By share, this clonotype counts as medium-sized. One end of the junction is discordant with germline, which a read error may explain. This chain uses TRBV7-7 with TRBJ2-7; D call uncertain. Germline values: CDR1 SSHAT, CDR2 FNYEAQ (reference sequence). The CDR3 is made up of 15 amino acids. The CDR3 region has the DNA TGTGCTAGCAGCTTAGATGGAGTGTACGCCTACGAGCAGTACTTC. Translation: CASSLDGVYAYEQYF.

As regards this clonotype: This sequence may be a read error, since a much larger clone differs from it by one base. The rearrangement links TRBV24-1 to TRBJ2-3; TRBD2 is a possible D gene (5 bases). CDR1 and CDR2 from the germline V gene are KGHDR and SFDVKD. With 6 bases removed from V and 2 bases from J, the gap between germline ends came to 17 bases. This CDR3 is built from 16 residues. CDR3 amino acids: CATSQSGTSTTDTQYF. CDR3 sequence (DNA): TGTGCCACCAGTCAAAGCGGCACGAGCACCACAGATACGCAGTATTTT.

The table lists this clonotype with a few counts. The chain links TRBV11-2 to TRBJ1-2; the D is unclear. CDR3 length equals 14 residues. Trimming stripped 1 base from V and 6 bases from J, with 12 bases between. Germline V gene lookup returns CDR1 SGHAT and CDR2 FQNNGV. CDR3 nucleotide sequence: TGTGCCAGCAGCTTAGCTGGGGTTTTTGATGGCTACACCTTC. Translation gives CASSLAGVFDGYTF.

This clonotype was recorded many times. The rearrangement joins TRBV10-3 to TRBJ1-1; 7 nucleotides line up with TRBD1. Germline lookup yields CDR1 ENHRY and CDR2 SYGVKD. The length of the CDR3 is 13 residues. V shed 3 bases, J shed 3 bases, and the junction held 1 base outside the gene matches. In DNA, the CDR3 is TGTGCCATCAGTGAAGACAGGGACACTGAAGCTTTCTTT. Amino acid sequence: CAISEDRDTEAFF.

This clonotype was seen many times. CDR3 sequence: CASSSGQGAGEGYNEQFF. The CDR3 DNA reads TGTGCCAGCAGCTCGGGACAGGGAGCGGGAGAGGGATACAATGAGCAGTTCTTC. The V gene is TRBV7-2, the J gene TRBJ2-1; D perhaps matches TRBD1 (9 bases). CDR1 is SGHTA, CDR2 FQGNSA, per germline. The V gene lost 4 bases and the J gene lost 4 bases, with 23 bases spanning the gap. CDR3 length: 18 amino acids.

This clonotype showed up many times. V usage is TRBV7-3 and J usage is TRBJ2-2; D gene ambiguous. Between the trimmed V and J ends, which lost 2 bases and 0 bases, there was a span of 10 bases. From germline, CDR1 is SGHTA and CDR2 FQGTGA. CDR3 size: 16 residues. CDR3: CASSLAAFANTGELFF. The DNA for the CDR3 is TGTGCCAGCAGCTTAGCAGCGTTCGCGAACACCGGGGAGCTGTTTTTT.

Many counts were recorded for this clonotype. The chain joins TRBV5-4 to TRBJ2-7, with 10 bases aligning to TRBD1. The germline CDR1 and CDR2 sequences are SGHNT and YYREEE (reference sequence). This CDR3 contains 15 residues. J was trimmed by 2 bases and V by 4 bases; bases with no gene match: 6. The CDR3 DNA sequence: TGTGCCAGCAGCGGAGCCGGGACAGGGGCCTACGAGCAGTACTTC. It is translated as CASSGAGTGAYEQYF.

Many counts were recorded for this clonotype. V is TRBV6-6 and J is TRBJ2-7; D remains ambiguous. The germline gives CDR1 MNHNY, CDR2 SVGAGI (reference sequence). This CDR3 region has 12 residues. V lost 3 bases to trimming and J lost 7 bases, with 10 bases between them. Here the CDR3 reads CASSYQEGEQYF. CDR3 coding DNA: TGTGCCAGCAGTTATCAGGAAGGGGAGCAGTACTTC.

This clonotype was seen ten or more times. The chain is built from TRBV7-9 and TRBJ2-5; tentative D call: TRBD1 (6 bases). Trimming left V 7 bases short and J 5 bases short, with 17 bases between. Germline V gene sequence: CDR1 SEHNR, CDR2 FQNEAQ (reference sequence). CDR3 size: 14 residues. The CDR3 nucleotides are TGTGCCAGCACCTCAGGAGTGACAGGCGAGACCCAGTACTTC. This gives the protein CASTSGVTGETQYF. The variable domain in full, with the rest retrieved from reference TRBV7-9 and TRBJ2-5, is DTGVSQNPRHKITKRGQNVTFRCDPISEHNRLYWYRQTLGQGPEFLTYFQNEAQLEKSRLLSDRFSAERPKGSFSTLEIQRTEQGDSAMYLCASTSGVTGETQYFGPGTRLLVL.